This T cell receptor (beta chain) derives from a study of vaccination effects on CD4 cells after COVID-19. Broader study findings: Pronounced clonal contraction occurred in clones induced by infection and by vaccine late after vaccination.

The data were produced by immunoSEQ multiplex PCR, yet TCRdb's version contains in-frame clones alone and is incomplete. The sample has approximately 26,000 clones, under 75% seen once. Antigen-specific CD4+ T cell clonotypes were called by their expansion after viral peptide-pool culture in ViraFEST. Isolation of CD4+ T cells took place after 10 days of culture. According to PCR results, the person was infected with SARS-CoV-2 between March and December 2020. It was with 10 IU/ml IL-2 and about 10 ug/ml peptides that 1.5 million to 2 million PBMC per well were cultured. With 7 bases clipped from V and 2 bases from J, the junction kept 12 bases outside the gene matches. This CDR3 has 16 amino acids. Germline V CDR1 and CDR2: SGHNT, YENEEA. On this clone: The target antigen is unknown.

The TCR originated in a human donor who had a prior SARS-CoV-2 infection. Sequenced material: CD4+ T cells from PBMCs cultured with SARS-CoV-2 spike peptides, taken before COVID-19 vaccination. The chain carries TRBV11-3 and TRBJ2-3; 7 nucleotides align to TRBD1. CDR3 nucleotides: TGTGCCAGCAAGAGTGGAATGGACAGGTACACAGATACGCAGTATTTT. Its translation: CASKSGMDRYTDTQYF. Combining the CDR3 with reference TRBV11-3 and TRBJ2-3 gives the whole variable domain EAGVVQSPRYKIIEKKQPVAFWCNPISGHNTLYWYLQNLGQGPELLIRYENEEAVDDSQLPKDRFSAERLKGVDSTLKIQPAELGDSAVYLCASKSGMDRYTDTQYFGPGTRLTVL.